Listed below are T cell receptor beta chains from one sample, sequenced in a study of response to subunit inactivated influenza vaccine. TCRdb fed the RT-PCR reads into MiXCR, producing one record per CDR3 protein. The sample includes about 540,000 distinct CDR3 sequences, under 30% of them seen just once. The same specimen was also included in a second study, on T cells expressing NK-cell markers.

Sample: CD4+ T cells sorted from PBMCs, taken about 12 days after vaccination. These receptors originate from a man aged 50-60 years who received an inactivated influenza vaccine. CDR3s include the opening cysteine and the closing phenylalanine or tryptophan. Fields, in order: CDR3 protein, CDR3 DNA, J gene, D gene, V gene, clone size. D genes are given only for firm matches. Where a row states a size, it is once, few, many or the class of an expanded clone; other rows omit it.

CDR3: CASRLTSGGSYNEQFF; DNA: TGTGCCAGCAGGTTGACTAGCGGGGGGTCCTACAATGAGCAGTTCTTC; J: TRBJ2-1; D: TRBD2; V: TRBV2; size: -
CDR3: CSAEQTTNTGELFF; DNA: TGCAGTGCAGAACAGACAACGAACACCGGGGAGCTGTTTTTT; J: TRBJ2-2; D: -; V: TRBV20-1; size: few
CDR3: CASTLAEYTEAFF; DNA: TGTGCCAGTACTTTAGCCGAGTACACTGAAGCTTTCTTT; J: TRBJ1-1; D: -; V: TRBV12-3/TRBV12-4; size: -
CDR3: CSAREGVMNTEAFF; DNA: TGCAGTGCTAGAGAGGGGGTTATGAACACTGAAGCTTTCTTT; J: TRBJ1-1; D: -; V: TRBV20-1; size: -
CDR3: CASTKGAGGYTF; DNA: TGTGCCAGCACCAAGGGGGCAGGGGGCTACACCTTC; J: TRBJ1-2; D: TRBD1; V: TRBV6-5; size: -
CDR3: CSARDPVGGPRPDTQYF; DNA: TGCAGTGCTAGAGATCCCGTTGGGGGACCTCGGCCAGATACGCAGTATTTT; J: TRBJ2-3; D: -; V: TRBV20-1; size: -
CDR3: CASSPDRRTSGSTDTQYF; DNA: TGCGCCAGCAGTCCTGACAGGAGGACTAGCGGGAGCACAGATACGCAGTATTTT; J: TRBJ2-3; D: TRBD2; V: TRBV5-1; size: -
CDR3: CASSYQTGRKYF; DNA: TGTGCCAGCAGCTACCAAACAGGTAGAAAGTACTTC; J: TRBJ2-4; D: -; V: TRBV12-3/TRBV12-4; size: -
CDR3: CASSRAPTNEKLFF; DNA: TGCGCCAGCAGCCGGGCTCCAACTAATGAAAAACTGTTTTTT; J: TRBJ1-4; D: -; V: TRBV4-3; size: -
CDR3: CASSGPTAGYTF; DNA: TGTGCCAGCAGTGGGCCTACAGCCGGCTACACCTTC; J: TRBJ1-2; D: -; V: TRBV12-3/TRBV12-4; size: few
CDR3: CASRPIAVGGYNEQFF; DNA: TGTGCCAGCAGACCTATAGCGGTGGGAGGGTATAATGAGCAGTTCTTC; J: TRBJ2-1; D: TRBD2; V: TRBV7-2; size: -
CDR3: CASSPSWGEQFF; DNA: TGCGCCAGCAGTCCCAGCTGGGGTGAGCAGTTCTTC; J: TRBJ2-1; D: -; V: TRBV5-1; size: -
CDR3: CASSIGGAGRPYEQYF; DNA: TGTGCCAGCAGCATCGGAGGAGCGGGACGGCCCTACGAGCAGTACTTC; J: TRBJ2-7; D: -; V: TRBV21-1; size: few
CDR3: CASSLILAGGTDTQYF; DNA: TGCGCCAGCAGCTTGATTCTAGCGGGGGGCACAGATACGCAGTATTTT; J: TRBJ2-3; D: TRBD2; V: TRBV5-1; size: -
CDR3: CASSIAGPRVIQYF; DNA: TGTGCCAGTAGTATAGCAGGACCTAGGGTCATTCAGTACTTC; J: TRBJ2-4; D: -; V: TRBV19; size: once
CDR3: CASSPGLGMNTEAFF; DNA: TGTGCCAGCAGCCCCGGACTGGGTATGAACACTGAAGCTTTCTTT; J: TRBJ1-1; D: -; V: TRBV7-2; size: few